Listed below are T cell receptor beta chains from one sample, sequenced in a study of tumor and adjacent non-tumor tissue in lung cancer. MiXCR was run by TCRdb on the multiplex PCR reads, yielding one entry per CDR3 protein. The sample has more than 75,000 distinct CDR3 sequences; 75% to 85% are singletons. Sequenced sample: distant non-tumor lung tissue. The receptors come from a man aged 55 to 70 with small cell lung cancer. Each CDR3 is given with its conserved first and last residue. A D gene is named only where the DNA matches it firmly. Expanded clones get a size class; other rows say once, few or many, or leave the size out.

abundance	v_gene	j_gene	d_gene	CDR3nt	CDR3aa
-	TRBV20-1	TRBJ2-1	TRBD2	TGCAGTGCAACCACGGGACTACTCGTCGATGGGCAGTTCTTC	CSATTGLLVDGQFF
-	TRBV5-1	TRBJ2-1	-	TGCGCCAGCAGGCCGGAACTAGAGGGACTGGATTATGAGCAGTTCTTC	CASRPELEGLDYEQFF
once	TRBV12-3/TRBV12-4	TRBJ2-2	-	TGTGACAGCAGCCCAGGGGGGCCCGGGGAGCTATTTTTT	CDSSPGGPGELFF
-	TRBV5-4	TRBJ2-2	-	TGTACCAGCAACTCGGGGCGGCGGGAGCTGTTTTTT	CTSNSGRRELFF
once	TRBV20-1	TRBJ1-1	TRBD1	TGCAATGCGCGGACAGGGGGGGTGGCGGACACTGAAGCTTTCTTT	CNARTGGVADTEAFF
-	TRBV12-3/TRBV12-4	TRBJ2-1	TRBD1	TGTGCCACCAGTTTAGGGGACAGTATAGGTAATGAGCAGTTCTTC	CATSLGDSIGNEQFF
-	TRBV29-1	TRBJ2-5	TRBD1	TGCAGCGTAACCGGGACAGTGGATACCCAGTACTTC	CSVTGTVDTQYF
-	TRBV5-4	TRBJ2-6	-	TGTGCCAGTAGTCGGTCAGCCTCTGGGGCCAACGTCCCGACTTTC	CASSRSASGANVPTF
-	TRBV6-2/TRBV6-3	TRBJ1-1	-	TGTGCCAGCTGTTACTCAGCATTCAGGGGCGAGAAGGGGAACACTGAACCTTTCTTT	CASCYSAFRGEKGNTEPFF
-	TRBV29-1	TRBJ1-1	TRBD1	TGCAGTGAGAGGGGAGACAGGGAAAGGGCTTTCTTT	CSERGDRERAFF
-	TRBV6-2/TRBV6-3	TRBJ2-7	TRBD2	TGTACCAGCAGATCAGCGGGAGTGAGATACTACGAGCAGTACTTC	CTSRSAGVRYYEQYF
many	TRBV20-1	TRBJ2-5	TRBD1	TGCAGTGCTGGCAGGGGGCCGACCCAGTACTTC	CSAGRGPTQYF
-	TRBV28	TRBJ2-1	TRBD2	TGTGCCAGCAGTTTGCTAGCGGGAGCCATCAATGAGCACTTCTTC	CASSLLAGAINEHFF
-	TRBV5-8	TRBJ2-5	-	TGTGCCAGCAGTCATGGGGTTATAGGGACCCAGTACTTC	CASSHGVIGTQYF
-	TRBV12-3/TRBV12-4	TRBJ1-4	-	TGCGCCACCAGTGCGGGGTATGAAAAACTGTTTTTT	CATSAGYEKLFF
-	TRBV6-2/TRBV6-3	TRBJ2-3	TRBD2	TGTGCCGGCAGTTCAGTCTTAGGGAGGACTAGCAGCCCAGATACGCAGTATTTT	CAGSSVLGRTSSPDTQYF
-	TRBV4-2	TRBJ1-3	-	TGTGCCAGCAGCCAACCCAGGGAATCGTCCGGAGACACCATATATTTT	CASSQPRESSGDTIYF
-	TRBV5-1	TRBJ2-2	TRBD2	TGCGCCTGCAGCGTGACTAGCGGGAAACGTTCCGGGGAGCTGTTTTTT	CACSVTSGKRSGELFF
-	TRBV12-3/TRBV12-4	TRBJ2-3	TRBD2	TGTGCCAGCAGCTCATGTAGGATTAGCGGGTACACAGATACGCAGTATTTT	CASSSCRISGYTDTQYF
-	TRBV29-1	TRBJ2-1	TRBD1	TGCACCTACGCCGGGACAGACCTAATGTACAATAAGCAGCTCTTC	CTYAGTDLMYNKQLF
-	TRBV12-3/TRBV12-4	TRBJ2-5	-	TGTGCCAGCGGTTTAACGGGCAGGGAAGAGACTCAGTACTTC	CASGLTGREETQYF
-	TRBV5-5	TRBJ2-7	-	TGTGCCTGCAGCCACAGGGACACCTACGAGAAGTACTTC	CACSHRDTYEKYF
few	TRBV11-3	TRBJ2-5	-	TGTGCCAGCAGCCCCCGAGGCTCCAGAGGGACGCAAGAGACCCAGTACTTC	CASSPRGSRGTQETQYF
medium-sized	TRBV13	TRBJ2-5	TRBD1	TGTGCCAGCAGCTTGGGACAGCAAGAGACCCAGTACTTC	CASSLGQQETQYF
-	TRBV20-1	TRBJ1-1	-	TGCAGTGCTAGAGACCCCTCGGGGAGATGTAACACTGAAGCTTTCTTT	CSARDPSGRCNTEAFF
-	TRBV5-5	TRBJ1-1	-	TGTGCCAGCAGCTTGATGGGGACCAATGAAGGTTTCTTT	CASSLMGTNEGFF
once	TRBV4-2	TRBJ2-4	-	TGTGCCAGCACCCAAGTCGCAAGGTCCTCGCTGACCTCCAAAAACATTCAGTACTTC	CASTQVARSSLTSKNIQYF
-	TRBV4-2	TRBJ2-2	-	TGTGCCAGCAGCCGAGATCTCAGGGCGAGTACAGGGGAGCTGTTTTTT	CASSRDLRASTGELFF
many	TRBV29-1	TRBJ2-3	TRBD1	TGCAGCGTTCAGTGGGGCCGGGACAGAGGGGCAGATACGCAGTATTTT	CSVQWGRDRGADTQYF
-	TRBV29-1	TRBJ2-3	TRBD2	TGCAGCGGACTAGCACACGACACAGATACGCAGTGTTTT	CSGLAHDTDTQCF
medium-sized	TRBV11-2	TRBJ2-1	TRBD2	TGTGCCAGCAGCTCCCGACTTACTGGACCTCTAGCGGGAGGGGGCAATGAGCAGTTCTTC	CASSSRLTGPLAGGGNEQFF
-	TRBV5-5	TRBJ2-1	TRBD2	TGTGCCAGCAGGCCTGGGACTAGTGGAACCCTTCTATCCCGGGAGAGTGAGCAGTTCTTC	CASRPGTSGTLLSRESEQFF
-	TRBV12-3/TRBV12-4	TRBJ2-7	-	TGTGCCTGCAGTTTAGGCTCGGGGGTCGAGCAGTACTTC	CACSLGSGVEQYF
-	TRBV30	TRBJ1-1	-	TGTGCCTGGTCCACCACGGTTCTGAACACTGAAGCTTTCTTT	CAWSTTVLNTEAFF
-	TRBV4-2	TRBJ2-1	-	TGTGCCAGCAACCAAGTTTCCAGCTGGAGGGAATTTGAGCAGTTCTTC	CASNQVSSWREFEQFF
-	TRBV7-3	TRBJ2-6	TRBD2	TGTGCCAGCAGCTTGCATGGTCCTGGGACTATCTCTGGGACCAACCTCCTGACTTTC	CASSLHGPGTISGTNLLTF
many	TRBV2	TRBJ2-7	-	TGTGCCAGCATCGCGGGGTACGAGCAGTACTTC	CASIAGYEQYF
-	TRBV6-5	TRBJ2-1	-	TGTGCCAGCGGTAGCCTCAGGGGCCTCTCAGAGAATGGGCAGTTCTTC	CASGSLRGLSENGQFF
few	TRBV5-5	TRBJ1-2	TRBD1	TGTGCCAGCAGCTTGGAGGGACAGGGGCTCGAGTTCTTC	CASSLEGQGLEFF
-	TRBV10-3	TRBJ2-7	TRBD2	TGTACCATCAGTGAGATGGGAGGGGACCACTACGAGCAGTACTTC	CTISEMGGDHYEQYF
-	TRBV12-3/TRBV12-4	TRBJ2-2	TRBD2	TGTGCCAGCAGTCCCGGGACTAGCGCGTCCAGTAAGCTGTTTTTT	CASSPGTSASSKLFF
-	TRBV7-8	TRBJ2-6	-	TGTGCCAGCAGCCCCCGGGACTGGGTCCCTGGGGCCAAAGTCCTGACTTTC	CASSPRDWVPGAKVLTF
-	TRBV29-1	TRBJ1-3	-	TGCAGCGTTGAAGGGGGGGCGTTTGCAAACATCATATATTTT	CSVEGGAFANIIYF
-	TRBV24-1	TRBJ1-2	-	TGTGCCACCAGTGATGCCCGACAGAGGAAGAGCTATGGCTACACCTTC	CATSDARQRKSYGYTF
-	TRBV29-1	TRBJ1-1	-	TGCAGCGCCGGGAACAACTGTGGGAGTGAGACTGAAGCTTTCTTT	CSAGNNCGSETEAFF
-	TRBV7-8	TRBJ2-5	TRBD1	TGTGCCACCAGCTTAGACAGGGTGGAGACCCAGTACTTC	CATSLDRVETQYF
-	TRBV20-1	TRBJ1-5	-	TGCAATGCGAAGACGGCGGGTGTAGATCAGCCACAGCATTTT	CNAKTAGVDQPQHF
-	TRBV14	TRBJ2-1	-	TGTGCCAGCAGCCTAGGGGCCGGAGCCTATAATGAGCAGTTCTTC	CASSLGAGAYNEQFF
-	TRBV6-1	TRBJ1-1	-	TGTGCCAGCTTCCCAATGCACGGGAACACTGAAGCTTTTTTT	CASFPMHGNTEAFF
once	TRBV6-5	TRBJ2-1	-	TGTGCCAACAGGCGAGGCGGGACGGACAATGAGCAATTCTTC	CANRRGGTDNEQFF